A selection of T cell receptor beta chains follows, all from one sample in a study of blood T cell repertoires in COVID-19. Produced via immunoSEQ multiplex PCR; TCRdb's table is partial and in-frame only. The table has under 200,000 clones, 65% to 90% seen once; the top ten hold approximately 1.5%. Sequencing was carried out using peripheral blood. The receptors come from a human donor in a cohort sampled during active COVID-19. The conserved cysteine and the conserved F or W are not part of the CDR3 here.

v_call	j_call	cdr3_aa
TRBV14	TRBJ2-7	ASSHGGLSDYEQY
TRBV10-3	TRBJ1-5	AISGDTSNQPQH
TRBV18	TRBJ1-5	ASSPDRGGQPQH
TRBV19	TRBJ1-2	ASSTTGPLYGYT
TRBV4-2	TRBJ2-2	ASSQGTGGAGELF
TRBV3-1/TRBV3-2	TRBJ2-1	ASSISGLAGRDEQF
TRBV29-1	TRBJ1-1	SVDRGGTEAF
TRBV5-1	TRBJ1-1	ASSLETRNTEAF
TRBV7-2	TRBJ2-7	ASSSPDRYEQY
TRBV4-2	TRBJ1-2	ASSEGGLYGYT
TRBV7-3	TRBJ2-7	ASSPSSSYEQY
TRBV5-5	TRBJ1-4	ASSTGFWATNEKLF
TRBV18	TRBJ2-7	ASSPAGSPYEQY
TRBV6-2/TRBV6-3	TRBJ2-7	ASSPGLWNEQY
TRBV11-2	TRBJ2-5	ASSPRQGMGETQY
TRBV27	TRBJ2-7	ASRMSLAGNSYEQY
TRBV2	TRBJ2-7	ASKLEGGVREQY
TRBV7-9	TRBJ1-2	ASSRTGVGYT
TRBV7-9	TRBJ2-3	ASSLKQDTDTQY
TRBV6-5	TRBJ1-6	ASRPPGTGNSPLH
TRBV4-2	TRBJ2-3	ASSQVGSTDTQY
TRBV6-5	TRBJ2-5	ASKPGGSGETQY
TRBV4-1	TRBJ1-1	ASSRGQGSYTEAF
TRBV5-6	TRBJ1-2	ASSLVGRGPDYGYT
TRBV6-2/TRBV6-3	TRBJ1-3	ASSYSADRTFSGNTIY
TRBV7-9	TRBJ2-1	ASSLFLAGYNEQF
TRBV24-1	TRBJ2-1	ATSDSWQGDNEQF
TRBV18	TRBJ1-1	ASSSKQNTEAF
TRBV6-1	TRBJ2-1	ASSERIRDYRDEQF
TRBV6-5	TRBJ1-1	ATRDRMNTEAF
TRBV7-9	TRBJ2-1	ASSRLAGSYNEQF
TRBV6-2/TRBV6-3	TRBJ2-5	ASSYGTMGKTQY
TRBV18	TRBJ1-1	ASSPLTGGYAEAF
TRBV7-9	TRBJ1-5	ASSPDRNQPQH
TRBV28	TRBJ2-7	ASSPRQGPTYEQY
TRBV19	TRBJ1-5	ASSPDRGLFQPQH
TRBV5-1	TRBJ1-5	ASSLEGSGNQPQH
TRBV24-1	TRBJ2-7	ATSDPGTGFHEQY
TRBV6-5	TRBJ2-7	ASTLADSYEQY
TRBV2	TRBJ2-2	ASRTGGSTGELF
TRBV27	TRBJ2-7	ASSLKPASYEQY
TRBV11-2	TRBJ2-3	ASSFNPGEGRTDTQY
TRBV7-2	TRBJ2-7	ASSLAQFSYEQY
TRBV7-3	TRBJ2-2	ASSLSGLARPGELF
TRBV4-3	TRBJ2-2	ASSQDRAFGELF
TRBV25-1	TRBJ2-2	ASSDGSSNTGELF
TRBV10-2	TRBJ1-3	ASSETAASGNTIY
TRBV10-1	TRBJ2-1	ASKSSSNEQF
TRBV13	TRBJ1-2	ASSLQVGMTYGYT
TRBV6-5	TRBJ1-2	ASTTRGTVRDGYT
TRBV6-5	TRBJ2-7	ASSQGGAPNEQY
TRBV28	TRBJ2-7	ASSLGGYEQY
TRBV2	TRBJ1-1	ASSDRTGGTEAF
TRBV10-1	TRBJ2-7	ASSESAVATYEQY
TRBV10-3	TRBJ1-5	AIRGNEGPQH